The TCR beta chain under discussion was sequenced for a study of molecular identifiers for immune sequencing clone quantification. Study information: In the replicates, RNA derived from around 20,000 or 99,000 naive CD8 cells was divided into five parts, and four were sequenced.

This clonotype has ten or more counts. Its antigen remains unidentified. As previously described, bulk TCR libraries were made using listed TCR primers. TCRdb recomputed calls from the PCR reads with MiXCR, one row per CDR3 protein. This table has tens of thousands of distinct CDR3 sequences, 15% to 20% appearing once. Losses at the gene ends were 2 bases for V and 1 base for J; bases not matched to a gene: 6. The CDR3 spans 16 residues. The germline gives CDR1 SGDLS, CDR2 YYNGEE. General observations from the study: Clones exceeding 20 RNA copies carried over 99% of effector molecules but under 1% of naive-cell molecules.

Sorted cell numbers of 20,000 to 1,000,000, with 10%, 30% or 50% RNA, served as input for naive CD8 libraries. The specimen sequenced was naive CD8+ T cells from blood, with Jurkat cell RNA spiked in. Regarding subset: FACS-sorted CD8+CD4-CCR7+CD45RA+ naive T cells. This receptor was taken from a human donor in good health. Some libraries in this study had Jurkat cell RNA spiked in. This chain joins TRBV9 and TRBJ2-3; TRBD2 agrees at 8 bases. Written as DNA, the CDR3 is TGTGCCAGCAGCGTTTATAGCGGGGCGGGCACAGATACGCAGTATTTT. It yields the protein CASSVYSGAGTDTQYF.